The 11 T cell receptor beta chains below all came from one sample that was sequenced in a study of T cells in severe cutaneous drug reactions. Bulk and single-cell libraries used iRepertoire multiplex PCR with TCR subtype-specific primers. Using the multiplex PCR reads, TCRdb records one entry per CDR3 protein without DNA. Here the sample table reports around 1,200 distinct CDR3 sequences. Carbamazepine had induced Stevens-Johnson syndrome or toxic epidermal necrolysis in the sequenced donors. The sample taken for sequencing was cells from a skin blister. The source is a human donor with Stevens-Johnson syndrome, a severe cutaneous drug reaction.

The chain recombines TRBV6-1 with TRBJ1-1; TCRdb's D call of TRBD1 is untestable without DNA. The V gene's germline CDR1 is MNHNS and CDR2 SASEGT. CDR3 length: 17 residues. The CDR3 sequence: CASSDPGQGGRNTEAFF.

This clonotype counts as large by frequency. This sequence joins TRBV2 and TRBJ2-5; TCRdb names TRBD1, which stays unverified in the absence of DNA. The CDR3 has 14 residues. The germline gives CDR1 SNHLY, CDR2 FYNNEI. CDR3 sequence reads: CATSLGGLSETQYF.

This clonotype counts as medium-sized (0.01 to 0.1%) by frequency. The rearrangement joins TRBV6-2 or TRBV6-3 to TRBJ2-5; TCRdb's assignment of TRBD2 cannot be checked, as there is no DNA. The CDR3 runs 16 residues. CDR1 and CDR2 (germline): MNHEY, SVGEGT. The CDR3 sequence is CASSYSRAGEKETQYF.

The V gene is TRBV11-2, the J gene TRBJ2-3; TCRdb gives TRBD2 as the D gene, but with no DNA this cannot be confirmed. The CDR3 contains 16 residues. CDR1 SGHAT and CDR2 FQNNGV come from the germline V gene. CDR3 protein: CASSLTSGGWTDTQYF. The variable domain in full, completed from reference TRBV11-2 and TRBJ2-3, reads EAGVAQSPRYKIIEKRQSVAFWCNPISGHATLYWYQQILGQGPKLLIQFQNNGVVDDSQLPKDRFSAERLKGVDSTLKIQPAKLEDSAVYLCASSLTSGGWTDTQYFGPGTRLTVL.

According to its frequency, this clonotype is medium-sized. The chain combines TRBV7-2 with TRBJ2-5; TCRdb reports TRBD2, a call that lacks DNA to check it against. Germline V gives CDR1 SGHTA, CDR2 FQGNSA. The CDR3 is made up of 16 amino acids. CDR3: CASSLVGTSGQETQYF.

This clonotype is labeled large based on frequency. This chain joins TRBV12-3 or TRBV12-4 and TRBJ2-1; the TCRdb D gene call, TRBD1, has no DNA to confirm it. The CDR3 totals 14 residues. CDR3 sequence: CASSRGQNYNEQFF.

V and J are TRBV28 and TRBJ1-6; TCRdb gives TRBD1 as the D gene, but with no DNA this cannot be confirmed. From germline, CDR1 is MDHEN and CDR2 SYDVKM. CDR3 length: 16 amino acids. This chain's CDR3 is CASSFHRGIGDSPLHF.

Measured by frequency, this clonotype is medium-sized. V and J are TRBV20-1 and TRBJ2-3; TCRdb names TRBD1, which stays unverified in the absence of DNA. The CDR3 has 15 residues. In germline, CDR1 is DFQATT, CDR2 SNEGSKA (reference sequence). CDR3 sequence reads: CSARDRAKSTDTQYF.

This clonotype is labeled large based on frequency. V gene TRBV6-1 combines with J gene TRBJ1-2. The CDR3 consists of 12 residues. Germline V gene sequence: CDR1 MNHNS, CDR2 SASEGT. CDR3 protein: CASTHLDGGYTF.

This clonotype registers medium-sized by frequency. The V call is TRBV29-1, the J call TRBJ2-5; the TCRdb call, TRBD1, lacks DNA for checking. The length of the CDR3 is 14 residues. CDR1 is SQVTM, CDR2 ANQGSEA, per germline. The CDR3 protein is CSATPRVDQETQYF. Full variable domain (missing parts from reference TRBV29-1 and TRBJ2-5): SAVISQKPSRDICQRGTSLTIQCQVDSQVTMMFWYRQQPGQSLTLIATANQGSEATYESGFVIDKFPISRPNLTFSTLTVSNMSPEDSSIYLCSATPRVDQETQYFGPGTRLLVL.

In terms of frequency, this clonotype is medium-sized (0.01 to 0.1%). V is TRBV15 and J is TRBJ1-5. The germline V gene has CDR1 LNHNV and CDR2 YYDKDF (reference sequence). The CDR3 has 14 amino acids. CDR3 sequence: CATSRERGQQPQHF.